These 16 T cell receptor beta chains were all obtained from the same sample, sequenced in a study of shared clonotypes between healthy human individuals. Sequenced by immunoSEQ multiplex PCR; TCRdb stores in-frame clones only, minus some. The data show about 1.1 million clones, about four fifths seen once. The material sequenced was memory CD4+ T cells from PBMCs. Subset reported: CD45RA-negative fraction. Every receptor here comes from a young man in good health. Some clones in this sample may be carry-over from other donors' samples.

The chain couples TRBV7-9 to TRBJ2-3; no definite D call. The V and J ends lost 5 bases and 4 bases respectively, with 10 bases between them. CDR1 and CDR2 from the germline V gene are SEHNR and FQNEAQ (reference sequence). CDR3 length: 13 amino acids. This CDR3 reads CASSPNSADTQYF. CDR3 in DNA: TGTGCCAGCAGCCCGAATAGTGCAGATACGCAGTATTTT.

This clone was picked up one time. This clone may be a read error of a much larger clone one base away. Other DNA sequences from this sample encode an identical CDR3 as well. The rearrangement links TRBV4-2 to TRBJ1-3; D is unresolved. Germline V gives CDR1 LGHNA, CDR2 YNFKEQ. V was pared by 0 bases and J by 0 bases, with 6 bases between. This CDR3 is built from 15 residues. CDR3 sequence (DNA): TGTGCCAGCAGCCAAGAGTGGTACTCTGGAAACACCATATATTTT. This codes for CASSQEWYSGNTIYF.

The V and J genes are TRBV4-1 and TRBJ1-1; no clear D. The germline V gene has CDR1 MGHRA and CDR2 YSYEKL. V was clipped by 8 bases and J by 2 bases, with 15 bases between them. The CDR3 is made up of 14 amino acids. Written as DNA, the CDR3 is TGCGCCAGCTCCTTTGGGCAATTAAACACTGAAGCTTTCTTT. It specifies CASSFGQLNTEAFF.

In regard to this clone: Possible read error: a much larger clone is one base away. This specimen includes other DNA sequences encoding the same CDR3. The DNA for the CDR3 is TGCGCCAGCAGCCCCGGGACTAGCGGACAAGAGACCCAGTACTTC. This codes for CASSPGTSGQETQYF. The chain couples TRBV5-1 to TRBJ2-5; 11 bases align to TRBD2. The CDR3 totals 15 residues. Germline lookup yields CDR1 SGHRS and CDR2 YFSETQ. V lost 4 bases, J lost 2 bases, and 4 bases stayed unmatched.

To note about this clone: Possible read error: a much larger clone is one base away. The sample holds other DNA sequences that translate to the same CDR3. This sequence joins TRBV7-9 and TRBJ2-7; D not certain. The ends were cut back, 4 bases at V and 3 bases at J, with 4 bases in the middle. Germline V gene data show CDR1 as SEHNR and CDR2 as FQNEAQ (reference sequence). This CDR3 spans 11 amino acids. In DNA form, the CDR3 reads TGTGCCAGCAGCTCAGTCTACGAGCAGTACTTC. Encoded protein: CASSSVYEQYF. The variable domain in full, with the rest retrieved from reference TRBV7-9 and TRBJ2-7, is DTGVSQNPRHKITKRGQNVTFRCDPISEHNRLYWYRQTLGQGPEFLTYFQNEAQLEKSRLLSDRFSAERPKGSFSTLEIQRTEQGDSAMYLCASSSVYEQYFGPGTRLTVT.

Of note for this clone: Mismatch with germline at one junction end may stem from a read error. This sequence joins TRBV5-1 and TRBJ2-7; 13 bases match TRBD2. There are 15 residues in the CDR3. CDR1 and CDR2 from the germline V gene are SGHRS and YFSETQ. CDR3 region: CASSYTSGRASGVNF. CDR3 sequence (DNA): TGCGCCAGCAGCTATACTAGCGGGAGGGCTTCCGGGGTGAACTTC.

The chain employs TRBV28 and TRBJ2-2; D is undetermined. V was cut by 5 bases and J by 4 bases, with 5 bases left in between. The CDR3 loop spans 12 amino acids. CDR1 is MDHEN, CDR2 SYDVKM, per germline. Here the CDR3 reads CASSPFTGELFF. CDR3 in DNA: TGTGCCAGCAGTCCGTTCACCGGGGAGCTGTTTTTT.

This clone was seen many times. The rearrangement joins TRBV5-4 to TRBJ2-2; perhaps TRBD1 as D (5 bases). CDR3 length: 15 amino acids. The V gene lost 5 bases and the J gene lost 4 bases, with 15 bases spanning the gap. The germline CDR1 and CDR2 sequences are SGHNT and YYREEE (reference sequence). The CDR3 loop is CASSDQGLITGELFF. CDR3 coding DNA: TGTGCCAGCAGTGACCAGGGTCTAATCACCGGGGAGCTGTTTTTT. Supplemented by reference TRBV5-4 and TRBJ2-2, the full variable domain reads ETGVTQSPTHLIKTRGQQVTLRCSSQSGHNTVSWYQQALGQGPQFIFQYYREEENGRGNFPPRFSGLQFPNYSSELNVNALELDDSALYLCASSDQGLITGELFFGEGSRLTVL.

The chain combines TRBV25-1 with TRBJ2-2, with no clear D. Per the germline V gene, CDR1 is MGHDK and CDR2 is SYGVNS. The CDR3 covers 16 residues. With 0 bases removed from V and 2 bases from J, the gap between germline ends came to 10 bases. This CDR3 reads CASSEYGGVNTGELFF. For the CDR3, the DNA is TGTGCCAGCAGTGAATATGGTGGAGTAAACACCGGGGAGCTGTTTTTT.

This chain uses TRBV6-6 with TRBJ1-1, with unresolved D. The CDR3 is 13 amino acids. CDR1 and CDR2 from the germline V gene are MNHNY and SVGAGI (reference sequence). Trimming removed 6 bases at V and 0 bases at J, with 8 bases between. In nucleotides, the CDR3 is TGTGCCAGCAGACGCGGGGTGAACACTGAAGCTTTCTTT. Its translation is CASRRGVNTEAFF.

This clone was observed a single time. The rearrangement joins TRBV15 to TRBJ1-2, with TRBD1 identical over 8 bases. This CDR3 region has 17 residues. Germline assignment: CDR1 LNHNV and CDR2 YYDKDF (reference sequence). V lost 1 base and J lost 8; bases outside the gene matches: 15. The CDR3 DNA reads TGTGCCACCAGCAGAGCCGCAGGGGGCGTTGTCAGTACAGGCTACACCTTC. It is translated as CATSRAAGGVVSTGYTF.

The V call is TRBV7-9, the J call TRBJ2-1, with TRBD2 identical over 7 bases. CDR1 is SEHNR and CDR2 is FQNEAQ in the germline V gene (reference sequence). The CDR3 is 17 amino acids. Losses at the gene ends were 1 base for V and 4 bases for J; bases not matched to a gene: 10. The CDR3 reads CASSLGGWRENYNEQFF. As DNA, the CDR3 is TGTGCCAGCAGCTTAGGAGGTTGGCGGGAGAATTACAATGAGCAGTTCTTC.

A few counts support this clone. This rearrangement joins TRBV30 to TRBJ1-1; D not resolved. Per germline, CDR1 GTSNPN and CDR2 SVGIG (reference sequence). Trimming removed 3 bases at V and 4 bases at J, with 24 bases between. The CDR3 runs to 17 residues. This chain's CDR3 is CAWSASLTSTLGTEAFF. For the CDR3, the DNA is TGTGCCTGGAGCGCCAGTCTTACCTCAACCTTGGGCACTGAAGCTTTCTTT.

This clone was seen a few times. The chain links TRBV4-1 to TRBJ2-2; TRBD2 might be the D (5 bases). Trimming left V 3 bases short and J 3 bases short, with 5 bases between. CDR1 MGHRA and CDR2 YSYEKL come from the germline V gene. The length of the CDR3 is 13 residues. CDR3 in DNA: TGCGCCAGCAGCCATAGCGACACCGGGGAGCTGTTTTTT. This translates into CASSHSDTGELFF.

This chain joins TRBV6-6 and TRBJ2-3, with a weak D call TRBD1 (6 bases). Germline V gene sequence: CDR1 MNHNY, CDR2 SVGAGI (reference sequence). The CDR3 runs to 15 residues. Trimming stripped 0 bases from V and 0 bases from J, with 7 bases between. Here the CDR3 reads CASSYSGHSTDTQYF. CDR3 DNA: TGTGCCAGCAGTTACTCGGGACATAGCACAGATACGCAGTATTTT.

The V call is TRBV28, the J call TRBJ1-4; D is ambiguous. The CDR3 sequence is 15 residues long. Trimming cost V 6 bases and J 1 base, with 12 bases left between them. Per germline, CDR1 MDHEN and CDR2 SYDVKM. CDR3 DNA sequence: TGTGCCAGCAGCCGAGGGTTTTTAACTAATGAAAAACTGTTTTTT. As protein: CASSRGFLTNEKLFF. The full variable domain, rest sourced from reference TRBV28 and TRBJ1-4, is DVKVTQSSRYLVKRTGEKVFLECVQDMDHENMFWYRQDPGLGLRLIYFSYDVKMKEKGDIPEGYSVSREKKERFSLILESASTNQTSMYLCASSRGFLTNEKLFFGSGTQLSVL.